These 5 T cell receptor beta chains share one sample of origin, sequenced in a study of cytomegalovirus exposure and HLA in healthy donors. Use of 60 Vbeta and 13 Jbeta primers characterized the PCR. The repertoire was sequenced with immunoSEQ multiplex PCR; TCRdb's copy has only in-frame clones and lacks some. The sample holds 150,000 to 200,000 clones, around 79% seen once. Sequencing used PBMCs. The receptors here all came from a woman between 50 and 59 years old in good health and CMV-seropositive.

The V gene is TRBV7-9, the J gene TRBJ1-1, with 9 bases aligning to TRBD1. The CDR3 contains 15 residues. The V and J ends lost 4 bases and 4 bases, in that order; junction bases with no gene match: 7. The germline CDR1 and CDR2 sequences are SEHNR and FQNEAQ (reference sequence). CDR3 in DNA: TGTGCCAGCAGCTGGGGACAGGGAATAGGCACTGAAGCTTTCTTT. Amino acids: CASSWGQGIGTEAFF.

The sample holds a few counts of this clone. V and J are TRBV2 and TRBJ1-4; D is ambiguous. The germline V and J ends were trimmed by 5 bases and 8 bases, with 15 bases remaining between them. CDR1 is SNHLY and CDR2 is FYNNEI in the germline V gene. The CDR3 has 14 residues. For the CDR3, the DNA is TGTGCCAGCAGTATCGGGGTTGTGAAGGAAAAACTGTTTTTT. Protein: CASSIGVVKEKLFF.

J is TRBJ1-2 and V is TRBV7-2; D possibly corresponds to TRBD1 (6 bases). Germline CDR1 reads SGHTA; CDR2 reads FQGNSA. V gave up 3 bases and J gave up 7 bases, with 18 bases separating them. This CDR3 region has 15 residues. Here the CDR3 DNA reads TGTGCCAGCAGCTTGGTGGGGGCCCCCCAGGCTGGCTACACCTTC. Residues: CASSLVGAPQAGYTF.

J is TRBJ1-1 and V is TRBV9; D call uncertain. The CDR3 runs 14 residues. Germline V lookup: CDR1 SGDLS, CDR2 YYNGEE. V lost 3 bases to trimming and J lost 4 bases, with 13 bases between them. The CDR3 DNA sequence: TGTGCCAGCAGCGCCCACCCTACCGGCACTGAAGCTTTCTTT. This encodes CASSAHPTGTEAFF.

The chain carries TRBV28 and TRBJ1-5; D is uncertain. CDR3 length: 16 residues. V was clipped by 7 bases and J by 0 bases, with 16 bases between them. Per the germline V gene, CDR1 is MDHEN and CDR2 is SYDVKM. This chain's CDR3 is CASNPGFGHSNQPQHF. CDR3 nucleotide sequence: TGTGCCAGCAACCCAGGATTTGGTCATAGCAATCAGCCCCAGCATTTT.